The TCR beta chain under discussion was sequenced for a study of blood T cell repertoires in COVID-19 (dated by TCRdb to 2019 to 2021). With regard to the full study: Samples covering the acute and convalescent phases of COVID-19 were provided by collaborators in the United States, Italy and Spain. The repertoires were made available in a free public database intended to serve as a resource for research on the immune response to SARS-CoV-2. The samples were drawn from the first 160 participants of the ongoing ImmuneRACE study and from under 1,500 subjects provided by 6 global collaborators. Subjects who had been exposed to COVID-19, were actively infected with it, or had recovered from it provided the deeply sampled blood TCRbeta repertoires that made up the dataset. Where HLA class I and class II types were available, the types were taken from metadata supplied by the sample provider, not from assay-based typing. A de-identified subject ID, COVID-19 status, age in years and sex were almost always included in the sample metadata. The prospective study material was composed of cDNA or gDNA derived from T cells, B-cell-depleted T cells, or PBMCs.

TCRbeta CDR3 regions were amplified from genomic DNA using the immunoSEQ Assay, a bias-controlled multiplex PCR. The study's own analysis went as follows. The number of nucleated cells in each sample was estimated by amplification of reference gene primers within the assay. Sequence reads were collapsed and filtered to measure the absolute abundance of every unique TCRbeta CDR3 rearrangement. For each sample, productive Simpson clonality was calculated by taking the square root of Simpson's diversity index across productive rearrangements. In its TCRdb copy, this immuneACCESS table keeps in-frame sequences only and misses some clones. Where compared with another copy, unresolved V genes explain less than half of these, and the others have no known cause. V, J and clone size are those of that table, while D and trimming were read from the DNA. Counted in this sample were 350,000 to 400,000 clones; 80% to 90% of them appeared once. The top ten clonotypes cover about 1% of the sample.

The CDR3 starts with the cysteine, ends with the phenylalanine, and has 16 residues. Of all the DNA, just the CDR3 is kept, 48 bases in frame from base 1. From the germline V gene (reference sequence), CDR1 is SEHNR and CDR2 is FQNEAQ. The V and J ends are trimmed by 1 base and 0 bases, leaving 10 bases between them. In the prospective study, participants were roughly 18 to 89 years old, resided in fewer than 25 geographic areas of the United States, and were enrolled through a virtual design. In the prospective study, cohorts were assigned on the basis of participant-reported clinical history obtained from a screening survey and a study questionnaire. For ImmuneRACE Cohort 3, a participant was defined as recovered based on two consecutive negative NP/OP PCR tests, clearance by a healthcare professional, or resolution of symptoms. Mobile phlebotomists in the prospective study collected whole blood, serum and a nasopharyngeal or oropharyngeal swab from every participant. Participants in the prospective study had the option to provide additional blood draws and questionnaires over a roughly 2-month period. Blood samples from the prospective study were shipped frozen or at room temperature prior to DNA extraction.

Here is what the overall study found, with its caveats: Clinical and demographic metadata were provided uncurated, with the amount varying by source and participant.

This clone came up a few times. What antigen it recognizes has not been identified. Per-base quality was not reported, and no clone a single base away is much larger than it. Sequencing was carried out using PBMCs or T cells enriched from blood (not recorded which). Recombination linked TRBV7-9 to TRBJ1-5; confidence is insufficient to name the D gene. The clonotype was recovered from a man aged 18 to 30 who had recovered from COVID-19. The sequenced DNA is TGTGCCAGCAGCTTAGTGTCAGGCAATAGCAATCAGCCCCAGCATTTT. This encodes CASSLVSGNSNQPQHF.